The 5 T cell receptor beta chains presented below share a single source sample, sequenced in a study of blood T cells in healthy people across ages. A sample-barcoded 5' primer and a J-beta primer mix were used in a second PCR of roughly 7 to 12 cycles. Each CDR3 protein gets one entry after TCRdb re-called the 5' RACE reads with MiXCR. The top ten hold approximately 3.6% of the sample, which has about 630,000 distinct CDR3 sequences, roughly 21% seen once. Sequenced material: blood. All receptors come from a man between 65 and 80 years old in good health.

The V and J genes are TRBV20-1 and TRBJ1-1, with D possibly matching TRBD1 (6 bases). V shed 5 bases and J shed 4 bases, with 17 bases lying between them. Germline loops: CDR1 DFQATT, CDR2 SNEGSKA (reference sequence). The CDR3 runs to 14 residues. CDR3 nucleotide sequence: TGCAGTGCTCACCTACAGGGAAGTGGCACTGAAGCTTTCTTT. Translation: CSAHLQGSGTEAFF.

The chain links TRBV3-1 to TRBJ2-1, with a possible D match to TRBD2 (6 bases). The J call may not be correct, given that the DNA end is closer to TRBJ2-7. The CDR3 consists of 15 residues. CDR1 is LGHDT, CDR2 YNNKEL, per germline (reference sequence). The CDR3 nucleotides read TGTGCCAGCAGCAGCGGGTGGGACCTCTCCTACGAGCAGTACTTC. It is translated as CASSSGWDLSYEQYF.

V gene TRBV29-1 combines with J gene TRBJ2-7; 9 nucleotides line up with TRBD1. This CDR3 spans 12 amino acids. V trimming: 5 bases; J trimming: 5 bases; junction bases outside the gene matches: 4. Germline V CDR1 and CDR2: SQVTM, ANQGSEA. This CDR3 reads CSVLRTGDEQYF. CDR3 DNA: TGCAGCGTTTTGAGGACAGGGGACGAGCAGTACTTC.

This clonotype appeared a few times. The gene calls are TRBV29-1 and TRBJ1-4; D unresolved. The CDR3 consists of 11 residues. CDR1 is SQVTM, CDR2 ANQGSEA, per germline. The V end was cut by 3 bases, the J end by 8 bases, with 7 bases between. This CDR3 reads CSVDLEEKLFF. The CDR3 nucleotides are TGCAGCGTTGATCTCGAAGAAAAACTGTTTTTT.

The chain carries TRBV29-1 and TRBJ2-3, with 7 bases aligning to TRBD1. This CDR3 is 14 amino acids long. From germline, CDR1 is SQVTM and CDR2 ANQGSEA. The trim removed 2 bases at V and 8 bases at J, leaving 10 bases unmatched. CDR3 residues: CSVEPPGGYTTQYF. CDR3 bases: TGCAGCGTTGAACCTCCAGGGGGTTATACTACGCAGTATTTT.